There are many counts of the clone carrying this TCR beta chain. Germline CDR1 and CDR2: LNHNV and YYDKDF (reference sequence). This CDR3 is 14 amino acids long. The J segment lost 7 bases and the V segment lost 3 bases, leaving 8 bases of the junction unmatched. Using immunoSEQ multiplex PCR, the repertoire was profiled, and TCRdb retains in-frame clones only, with some absent. The sample has about 160,000 clones, 80% to 95% seen once. This sample was taken from a study of T cell responses to AZD1222 COVID-19 vaccine. V and J are TRBV15 and TRBJ1-1; 7 bases map to TRBD1. This sequence was found in an adult who received the AZD1222 COVID-19 vaccine. This specimen consisted of peripheral blood, obtained 28 days after the second AZD1222 dose. The chain's CDR3 is CATSSRRGQVEAFF. In DNA, the CDR3 is TGTGCCACCAGCAGCCGAAGAGGACAGGTTGAAGCTTTCTTT.